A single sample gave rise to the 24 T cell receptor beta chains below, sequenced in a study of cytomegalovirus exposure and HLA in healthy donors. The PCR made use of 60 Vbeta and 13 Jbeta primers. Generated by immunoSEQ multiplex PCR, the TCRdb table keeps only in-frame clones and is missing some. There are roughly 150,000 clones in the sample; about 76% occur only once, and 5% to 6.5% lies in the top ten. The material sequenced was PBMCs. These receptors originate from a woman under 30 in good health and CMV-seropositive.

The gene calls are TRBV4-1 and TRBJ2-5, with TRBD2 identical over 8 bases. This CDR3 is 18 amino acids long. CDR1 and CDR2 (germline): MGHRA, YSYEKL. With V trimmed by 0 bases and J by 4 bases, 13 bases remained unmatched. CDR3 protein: CASSQERRAGGSVETQYF. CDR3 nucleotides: TGCGCCAGCAGCCAAGAACGCAGGGCGGGGGGCTCTGTAGAGACCCAGTACTTC.

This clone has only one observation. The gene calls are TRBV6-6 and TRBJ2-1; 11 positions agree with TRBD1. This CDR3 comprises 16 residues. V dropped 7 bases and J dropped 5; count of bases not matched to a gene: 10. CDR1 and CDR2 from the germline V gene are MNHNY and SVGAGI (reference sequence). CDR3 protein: CASKRLGTGGNNEQFF. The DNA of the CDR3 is TGTGCCAGCAAACGCCTCGGGACAGGGGGGAACAATGAGCAGTTCTTC.

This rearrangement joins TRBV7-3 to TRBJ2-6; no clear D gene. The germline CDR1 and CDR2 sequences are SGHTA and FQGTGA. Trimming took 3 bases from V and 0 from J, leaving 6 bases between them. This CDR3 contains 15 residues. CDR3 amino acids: CASSFGPSGANVLTF. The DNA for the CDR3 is TGTGCCAGCAGCTTTGGGCCCTCTGGGGCCAACGTCCTGACTTTC.

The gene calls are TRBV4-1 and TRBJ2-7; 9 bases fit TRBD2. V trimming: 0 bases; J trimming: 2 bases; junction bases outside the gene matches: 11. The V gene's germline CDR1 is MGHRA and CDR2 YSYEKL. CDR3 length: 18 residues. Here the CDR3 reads CASSQDQGGVAGAYEQYF. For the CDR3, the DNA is TGCGCCAGCAGCCAAGATCAAGGGGGAGTAGCGGGGGCCTACGAGCAGTACTTC.

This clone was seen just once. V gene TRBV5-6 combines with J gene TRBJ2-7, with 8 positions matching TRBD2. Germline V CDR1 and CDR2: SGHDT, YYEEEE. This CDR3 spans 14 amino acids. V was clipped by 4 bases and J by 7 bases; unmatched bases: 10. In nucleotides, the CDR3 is TGTGCCAGCAGCCCCCCGGGACTAGTTAATGAGCAGTACTTC. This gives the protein CASSPPGLVNEQYF.

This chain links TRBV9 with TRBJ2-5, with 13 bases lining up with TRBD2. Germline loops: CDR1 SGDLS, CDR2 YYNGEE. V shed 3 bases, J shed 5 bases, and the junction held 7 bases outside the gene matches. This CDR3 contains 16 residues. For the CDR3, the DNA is TGTGCCAGCAGCGAACGGACTAGCGGGGGAGCGGAGACCCAGTACTTC. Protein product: CASSERTSGGAETQYF.

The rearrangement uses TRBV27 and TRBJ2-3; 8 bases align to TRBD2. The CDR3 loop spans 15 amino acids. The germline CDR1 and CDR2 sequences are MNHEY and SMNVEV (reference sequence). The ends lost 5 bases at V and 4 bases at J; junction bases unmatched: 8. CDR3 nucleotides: TGTGCCAGCAGTCCAAAGCGGGGGCTATCAGATACGCAGTATTTT. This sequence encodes CASSPKRGLSDTQYF.

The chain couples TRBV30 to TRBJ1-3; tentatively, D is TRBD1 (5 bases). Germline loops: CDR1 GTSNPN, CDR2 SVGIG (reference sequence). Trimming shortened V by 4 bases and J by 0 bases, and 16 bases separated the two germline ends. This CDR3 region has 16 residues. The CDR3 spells CAWTPYLTASGNTIYF. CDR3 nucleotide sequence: TGTGCCTGGACTCCCTACCTGACAGCCTCTGGAAACACCATATATTTT.

The CDR3 DNA follows: TGTGCCAGCAGCTTGGGCTCGGGGAATGAGCAGTTCTTC. Protein sequence: CASSLGSGNEQFF. The gene calls are TRBV11-2 and TRBJ2-1; possibly TRBD2 for D (5 bases). Looked up from germline, CDR1 is SGHAT and CDR2 is FQNNGV. The length of the CDR3 is 13 residues. V was pared by 3 bases and J by 7 bases, with 10 bases between.

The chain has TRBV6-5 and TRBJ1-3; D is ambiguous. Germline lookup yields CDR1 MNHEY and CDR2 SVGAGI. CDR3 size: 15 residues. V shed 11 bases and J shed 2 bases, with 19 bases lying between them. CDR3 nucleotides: TGTGCCGCGCAATCCACAGAAATCGCTGGAAACACCATATATTTT. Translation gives CAAQSTEIAGNTIYF.

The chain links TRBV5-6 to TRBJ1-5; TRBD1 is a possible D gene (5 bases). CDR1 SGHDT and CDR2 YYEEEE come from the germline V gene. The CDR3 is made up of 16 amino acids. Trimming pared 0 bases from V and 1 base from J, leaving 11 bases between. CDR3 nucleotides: TGTGCCAGCAGCTTGGCCGGGTCAGGGAGCAATCAGCCCCAGCATTTT. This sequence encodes CASSLAGSGSNQPQHF.

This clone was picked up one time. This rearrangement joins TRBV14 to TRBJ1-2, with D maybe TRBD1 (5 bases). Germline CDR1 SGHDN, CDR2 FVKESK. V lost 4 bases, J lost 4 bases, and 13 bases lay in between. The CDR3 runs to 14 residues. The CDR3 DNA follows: TGTGCCAGCAGCCCCCCGTGGGGGGGCTATGGCTACACCTTC. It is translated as CASSPPWGGYGYTF.

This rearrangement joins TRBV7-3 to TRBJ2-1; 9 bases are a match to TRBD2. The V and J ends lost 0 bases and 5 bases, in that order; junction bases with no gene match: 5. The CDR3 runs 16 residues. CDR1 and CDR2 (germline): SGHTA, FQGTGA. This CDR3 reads CASSLTASGANNEQFF. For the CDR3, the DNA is TGTGCCAGCAGCTTAACCGCTAGCGGGGCGAACAATGAGCAGTTCTTC. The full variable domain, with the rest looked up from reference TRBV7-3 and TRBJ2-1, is GAGVSQTPSNKVTEKGKYVELRCDPISGHTALYWYRQSLGQGPEFLIYFQGTGAADDSGLPNDRFFAVRPEGSVSTLKIQRTERGDSAVYLCASSLTASGANNEQFFGPGTRLTVL.

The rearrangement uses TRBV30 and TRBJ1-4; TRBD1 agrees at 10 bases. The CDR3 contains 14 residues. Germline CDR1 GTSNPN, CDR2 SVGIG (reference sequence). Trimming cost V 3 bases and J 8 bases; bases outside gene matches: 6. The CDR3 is CAWRGDRGSEKLFF. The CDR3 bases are TGTGCCTGGAGGGGGGACAGGGGAAGCGAAAAACTGTTTTTT.

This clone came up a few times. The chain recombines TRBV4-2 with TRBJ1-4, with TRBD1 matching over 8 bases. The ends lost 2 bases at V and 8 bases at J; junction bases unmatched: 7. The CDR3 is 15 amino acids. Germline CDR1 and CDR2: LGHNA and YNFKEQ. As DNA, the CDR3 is TGTGCCAGCAGCCAACCCGGGACAGGAGGGGAAAAACTGTTTTTT. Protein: CASSQPGTGGEKLFF.

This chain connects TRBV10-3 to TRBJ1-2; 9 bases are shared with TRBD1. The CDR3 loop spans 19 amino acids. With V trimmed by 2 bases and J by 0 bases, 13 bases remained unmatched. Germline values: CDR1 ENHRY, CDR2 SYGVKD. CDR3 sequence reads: CAISERGPGTGLANYGYTF. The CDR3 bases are TGTGCCATCAGTGAGCGGGGCCCCGGGACAGGGCTTGCTAACTATGGCTACACCTTC.

The CDR3 DNA sequence: TGTGCCAGCAGACCGGGACAGGTGTTGCATGGCTACACCTTC. Translated: CASRPGQVLHGYTF. The rearrangement joins TRBV28 to TRBJ1-2; 8 nucleotides match TRBD1. In germline, CDR1 is MDHEN, CDR2 SYDVKM. The CDR3 sequence is 14 residues long. Trimming cost V 6 bases and J 6 bases; bases outside gene matches: 9.

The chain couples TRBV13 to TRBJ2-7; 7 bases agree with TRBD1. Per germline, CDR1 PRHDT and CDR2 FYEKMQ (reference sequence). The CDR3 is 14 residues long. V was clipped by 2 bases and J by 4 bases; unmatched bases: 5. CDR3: CASSLTGAAYEQYF. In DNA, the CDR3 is TGTGCCAGCAGCTTAACAGGGGCTGCGTACGAGCAGTACTTC.

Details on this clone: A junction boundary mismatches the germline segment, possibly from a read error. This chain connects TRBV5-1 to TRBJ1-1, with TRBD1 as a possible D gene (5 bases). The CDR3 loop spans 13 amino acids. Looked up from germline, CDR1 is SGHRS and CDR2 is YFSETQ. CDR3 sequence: CASSLAGFGEAFF. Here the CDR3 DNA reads TGTGCCAGCAGCTTGGCAGGGTTTGGTGAAGCTTTCTTT.

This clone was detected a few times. The CDR3 region has the DNA TGTGCCAGCAGCGCCCAGGGGGCGAATACTGAAGCTTTCTTT. Residues: CASSAQGANTEAFF. The chain links TRBV7-3 to TRBJ1-1; TRBD1 matches at 8 bases. Germline assignment: CDR1 SGHTA and CDR2 FQGTGA. The CDR3 runs 14 residues. Trimming removed 5 bases from V and 5 bases from J; junction bases left unmatched: 7.

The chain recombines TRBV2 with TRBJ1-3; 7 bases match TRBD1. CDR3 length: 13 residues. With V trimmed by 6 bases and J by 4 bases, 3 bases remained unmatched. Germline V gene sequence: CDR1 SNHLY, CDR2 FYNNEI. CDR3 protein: CASRTGYGNTIYF. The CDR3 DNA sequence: TGTGCCAGCAGGACAGGGTACGGAAACACCATATATTTT.

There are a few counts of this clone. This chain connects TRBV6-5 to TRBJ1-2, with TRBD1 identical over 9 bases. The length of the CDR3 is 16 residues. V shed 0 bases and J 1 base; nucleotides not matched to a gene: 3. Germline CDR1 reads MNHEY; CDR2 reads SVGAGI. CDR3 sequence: CASSYSRTGVNYGYTF. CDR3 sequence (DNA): TGTGCCAGCAGTTACTCTAGGACAGGGGTTAACTATGGCTACACCTTC.

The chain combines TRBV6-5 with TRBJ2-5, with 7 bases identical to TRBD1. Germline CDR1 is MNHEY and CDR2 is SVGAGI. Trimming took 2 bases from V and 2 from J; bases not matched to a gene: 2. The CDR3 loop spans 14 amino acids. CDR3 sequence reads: CASSYRGRQETQYF. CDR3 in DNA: TGTGCCAGCAGTTACAGGGGGCGGCAAGAGACCCAGTACTTC.

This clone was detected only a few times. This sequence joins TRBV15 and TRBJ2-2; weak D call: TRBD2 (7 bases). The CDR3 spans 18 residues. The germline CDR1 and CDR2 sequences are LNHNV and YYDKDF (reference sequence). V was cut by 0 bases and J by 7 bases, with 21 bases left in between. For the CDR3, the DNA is TGTGCCACCAGCAGAGATAAGGGCGGGGGCTTACCAGGCGGGGAGCTGTTTTTT. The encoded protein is CATSRDKGGGLPGGELFF.